One TCR beta chain is described in this entry. Germline V gene lookup returns CDR1 KGHSH and CDR2 LQKENI. V was pared by 3 bases and J by 11 bases, with 8 bases of the junction left unmatched. The CDR3 has 13 residues. As originally analysed: From reference gene primer amplification, estimates of nucleated cell counts were derived. The protocol was immunoSEQ multiplex PCR, while the TCRdb copy is restricted to in-frame clones and leaves out a portion. V and J calls and clone size are as listed in that table; D and trimming were resolved from the DNA. The sample lists about 120,000 clones, 87% seen once, with roughly 2.2% in the top ten. The sample originates from a study of blood T cell repertoires in COVID-19. Study-level background: Sample material is recorded as cDNA or gDNA derived from T cells, B-cell-depleted T cells, or PBMCs.

The gene calls are TRBV18 and TRBJ1-1; 8 bases agree with TRBD1. The TCR was taken from a woman aged 45 to 65 with acute or convalescent COVID-19. Sequenced material: peripheral blood. CDR3 sequence: CASSPTGDSRAFF. For the CDR3, the DNA is TGTGCCAGCTCACCGACAGGGGACTCGAGGGCTTTCTTT. The complete variable domain, with remaining parts taken from reference TRBV18 and TRBJ1-1, reads NAGVMQNPRHLVRRRGQEARLRCSPMKGHSHVYWYRQLPEEGLKFMVYLQKENIIDESGMPKERFSAEFPKEGPSILRIQQVVRGDSAAYFCASSPTGDSRAFFGQGTRLTVV.